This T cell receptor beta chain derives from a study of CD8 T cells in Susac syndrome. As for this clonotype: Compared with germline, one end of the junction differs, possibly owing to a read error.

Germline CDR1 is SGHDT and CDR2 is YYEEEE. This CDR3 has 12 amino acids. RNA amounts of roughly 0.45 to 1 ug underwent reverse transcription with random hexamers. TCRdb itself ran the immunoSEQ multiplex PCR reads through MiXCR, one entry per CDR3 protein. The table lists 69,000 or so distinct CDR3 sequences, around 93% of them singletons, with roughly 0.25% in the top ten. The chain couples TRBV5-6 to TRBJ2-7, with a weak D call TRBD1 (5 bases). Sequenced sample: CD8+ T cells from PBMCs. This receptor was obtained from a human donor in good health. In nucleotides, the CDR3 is TGTGCCAGCAGCCAGAATGGAAGGGGAATTTTCTTC. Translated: CASSQNGRGIFF.